Listed below are T cell receptor beta chains from one sample, sequenced in a study of CD8+CD57+ T cells in acquired aplastic anemia. Via MiXCR, TCRdb re-called the reads, giving one row per CDR3 protein. The data contain about 20,000 distinct CDR3 sequences, almost 40% of them singletons. Sequencing was performed on CD8+CD57+ T cells sorted from PBMCs. These receptors came from a human donor with aplastic anemia. The CDR3 runs from the conserved cysteine through the conserved F or W. A D gene is named only where the DNA matches it firmly. Some rows mark clone size as missing; the rest say once, few, many or name a class of expanded clone.

V	D	J	size	CDR3	DNA
TRBV2	.	TRBJ1-1	.	CASSEDDSLGKGFF	TGTGCCAGCAGTGAAGACGACAGCTTGGGAAAGGGTTTCTTT
TRBV10-3	TRBD1	TRBJ1-2	.	CAISEAPQGAGNGYTF	TGTGCCATCAGTGAGGCACCACAGGGGGCCGGAAATGGCTACACCTTC
TRBV24-1	.	TRBJ2-2	few	CATSTGTENTGELFF	TGTGCCACCAGCACCGGGACGGAGAACACCGGGGAGCTGTTTTTT
TRBV6-1	.	TRBJ2-7	.	CASSDTGTLSEQYF	TGTGCCAGCAGCGATACCGGGACCTTGAGCGAGCAGTACTTC
TRBV20-1	TRBD1	TRBJ2-7	many	CSATGRDRVYEQYF	TGCAGTGCCACTGGCCGGGACAGGGTCTACGAGCAGTACTTC
TRBV29-1	TRBD1	TRBJ1-2	many	CSVELRTGAGYGYTF	TGCAGCGTTGAATTGCGAACAGGGGCTGGGTATGGCTACACCTTC
TRBV13	TRBD2	TRBJ2-7	.	CASSPGLVNYEQYF	TGTGCCAGCTCACCGGGACTAGTTAACTACGAGCAGTACTTC
TRBV14	.	TRBJ1-6	.	CASRSHTDSPLHF	TGTGCCAGCAGGAGCCACACTGATTCACCCCTCCACTTT
TRBV7-9	.	TRBJ2-7	few	CASSLVLGSHYEQYF	TGTGCCAGCAGCTTAGTATTGGGCAGCCACTACGAGCAGTACTTC
TRBV24-1	.	TRBJ1-4	.	CATSDSTRAGSGKLFF	TGTGCCACCAGTGATTCCACAAGGGCCGGGTCAGGAAAACTGTTTTTT
TRBV25-1	.	TRBJ2-2	few	CASSEYVGNTGELFF	TGTGCCAGCAGTGAATATGTAGGGAACACCGGGGAGCTGTTTTTT
TRBV10-3	.	TRBJ2-1	.	CAISVSPYNEQFF	TGTGCCATCAGTGTTTCTCCTTACAATGAGCAGTTCTTC
TRBV11-2	.	TRBJ1-5	.	CASSEDQGLDQPQHF	TGTGCCAGCAGCGAAGATCAGGGGCTGGATCAGCCCCAGCATTTT
TRBV2	.	TRBJ1-1	.	CASRQTGWGTEAFF	TGTGCCAGCAGGCAAACAGGGTGGGGGACTGAAGCTTTCTTT
TRBV15	.	TRBJ2-1	.	CATSLEANEQFF	TGTGCCACCAGCTTAGAAGCCAATGAGCAGTTCTTC
TRBV5-1	.	TRBJ2-1	.	CASSLVQGFGYNEQFF	TGCGCCAGCAGCTTGGTACAGGGCTTCGGCTACAATGAGCAGTTCTTC
TRBV4-1	.	TRBJ2-1	.	CASSPGTRSYNEQFF	TGCGCCAGCAGTCCTGGGACACGCTCCTACAATGAGCAGTTCTTC
TRBV3-1	.	TRBJ1-6	.	CASSHWGSPLHF	TGTGCCAGCAGCCACTGGGGTTCACCCCTCCACTTT
TRBV5-1	TRBD1	TRBJ2-2	many	CASSFYTGGLNTGELFF	TGCGCCAGCAGCTTTTATACAGGGGGCCTGAACACCGGGGAGCTGTTTTTT
TRBV28	.	TRBJ2-2	.	CASRTLTGELFF	TGTGCCAGCAGAACCTTAACCGGGGAGCTGTTTTTT
TRBV2	.	TRBJ2-7	.	CASNRGEDEQYF	TGTGCCAGCAATAGAGGCGAGGACGAGCAGTACTTC
TRBV12-3/TRBV12-4	.	TRBJ1-5	.	CASSSGQIQPQHF	TGTGCCAGCAGTTCGGGACAAATCCAGCCCCAGCATTTT
TRBV19	TRBD2	TRBJ2-3	few	CASSSGSGSWSDTQYF	TGTGCCAGTAGTTCAGGTAGCGGGAGTTGGTCAGATACGCAGTATTTT
TRBV6-5	.	TRBJ2-7	few	CASSPRAPPYEQYF	TGTGCCAGCAGTCCCCGGGCCCCTCCCTACGAGCAGTACTTC
TRBV7-3	TRBD1	TRBJ2-7	few	CASSSIRDRVYEQYF	TGTGCCAGCAGCTCGATCCGGGACAGGGTCTACGAGCAGTACTTC
TRBV6-4	TRBD1	TRBJ2-3	.	CASSLRQGGSTDTQYF	TGTGCCAGCAGCCTTCGACAGGGGGGGAGCACAGATACGCAGTATTTT
TRBV20-1	.	TRBJ2-7	many	CSARDPRTPNYEQYF	TGCAGTGCTAGAGATCCCAGGACACCCAACTACGAGCAGTACTTC
TRBV20-1	TRBD2	TRBJ2-7	.	CGARDRPTSGYYEQYF	TGCGGTGCTAGAGATCGCCCGACTAGCGGGTACTACGAGCAGTACTTC
TRBV9	TRBD1	TRBJ2-3	.	CASSTTGAAGTQYF	TGTGCCAGCAGCACGACAGGGGCGGCAGGTACGCAGTATTTT
TRBV2	TRBD1	TRBJ1-2	few	CASSSNRGTSSYYTF	TGTGCCAGCAGTTCTAACAGGGGGACGAGTAGCTATTACACCTTC
TRBV25-1	.	TRBJ1-1	few	CASSGYRVGNTEAFF	TGTGCCAGCAGTGGGTACAGGGTGGGGAACACTGAAGCTTTCTTT
TRBV12-3/TRBV12-4	TRBD1	TRBJ2-7	.	CASSPTGAYEQYF	TGTGCCAGCAGTCCTACAGGGGCCTACGAGCAGTACTTC
TRBV7-2	TRBD1	TRBJ1-2	.	CASSLGSTGGLSYGYTF	TGTGCCAGCAGCTTAGGTTCTACAGGGGGCTTGTCCTATGGCTACACCTTC
TRBV4-1	.	TRBJ2-7	.	CASSQESGIYEQYF	TGCGCCAGCAGCCAAGAGTCGGGGATTTACGAGCAGTACTTC
TRBV24-1	TRBD1	TRBJ1-5	.	CATSDSTGPGQPQHF	TGTGCCACCAGTGACTCGACAGGGCCGGGTCAGCCCCAGCATTTT
TRBV5-1	.	TRBJ2-3	medium-sized	CASSMTDTQYF	TGCGCCAGCAGTATGACAGATACGCAGTATTTT
TRBV20-1	.	TRBJ1-5	few	CSARRSTNQPQHF	TGCAGTGCTAGGAGGAGCACGAATCAGCCCCAGCATTTT
TRBV20-1	TRBD2	TRBJ2-1	.	CSARSTSGRGNEQFF	TGCAGTGCTAGATCGACTAGCGGGAGAGGGAATGAGCAGTTCTTC
TRBV2	.	TRBJ2-3	once	CASSLMSTDTQYF	TGTGCCAGCAGTTTAATGAGCACAGATACGCAGTATTTT
TRBV20-1	TRBD1	TRBJ1-1	.	CSARQSTGQGHQNTEAFF	TGCAGTGCTAGACAATCCACAGGACAGGGACACCAGAACACTGAAGCTTTCTTT